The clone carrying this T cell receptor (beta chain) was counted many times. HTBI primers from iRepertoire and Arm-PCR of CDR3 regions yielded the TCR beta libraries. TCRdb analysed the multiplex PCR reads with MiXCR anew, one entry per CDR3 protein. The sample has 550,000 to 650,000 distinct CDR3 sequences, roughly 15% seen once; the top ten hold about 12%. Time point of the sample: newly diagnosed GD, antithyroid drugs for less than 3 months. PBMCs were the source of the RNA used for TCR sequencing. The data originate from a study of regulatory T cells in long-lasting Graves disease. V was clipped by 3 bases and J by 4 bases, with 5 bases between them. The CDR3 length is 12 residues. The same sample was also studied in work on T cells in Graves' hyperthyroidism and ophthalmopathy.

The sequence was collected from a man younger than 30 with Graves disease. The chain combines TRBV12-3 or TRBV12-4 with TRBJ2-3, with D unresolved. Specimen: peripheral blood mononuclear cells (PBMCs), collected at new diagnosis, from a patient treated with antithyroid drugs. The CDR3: CASSFLADTQYF. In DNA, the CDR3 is TGTGCCAGCAGTTTTTTAGCAGATACGCAGTATTTT.